This passage covers 20 T cell receptor beta chains from one sample sequenced in a study of T cell responses to AZD1222 COVID-19 vaccine. Data came from immunoSEQ multiplex PCR; TCRdb stores just in-frame clones and leaves some out. Of 140,000 to 150,000 clones detected, 89% appear once; the ten largest clones hold around 5%. The sample consisted of peripheral blood, taken on day 0 of AZD1222 vaccination. These TCRs come from an adult in good health.

The chain has TRBV6-4 and TRBJ2-5, with D hard to call. CDR1 and CDR2 from the germline V gene are MRHNA and SNTAGT. This CDR3 has 15 residues. Deletions cut 0 bases from V and 2 bases from J, with 10 bases between. CDR3 in DNA: TGTGCCAGCAGTGACTCAGAGACTGGGCAAGAGACCCAGTACTTC. The encoded protein is CASSDSETGQETQYF.

The chain is built from TRBV28 and TRBJ2-3; the match to TRBD2 covers 7 bases. The junction had 14 bases not matched to a gene; V was cut back by 10 bases and J by 1 base. This CDR3 region has 16 residues. The V gene's germline CDR1 is MDHEN and CDR2 SYDVKM. For the CDR3, the DNA is TGTGCCACCCAAGGACAAGCGGGATGGGGCACAGATACGCAGTATTTT. Its protein product is CATQGQAGWGTDTQYF.

The V and J genes are TRBV7-3 and TRBJ2-7; D possibly matches TRBD1 or TRBD2 (5 bases each). Trimming stripped 6 bases from V and 2 bases from J, with 17 bases between. There are 15 residues in the CDR3. Germline CDR1 is SGHTA and CDR2 is FQGTGA. The CDR3 DNA is TGTGCCAGCAGTCCTGGGACGGAAGAGGCCTACGAGCAGTACTTC. It translates to CASSPGTEEAYEQYF.

V and J are TRBV7-9 and TRBJ1-5, with 7 bases lining up with TRBD1. Per germline, CDR1 SEHNR and CDR2 FQNEAQ (reference sequence). Trimming at V came to 5 bases and at J to 5 bases, leaving 6 bases not matched to a gene. The CDR3 spans 14 residues. CDR3 protein: CASSRDREYQPQHF. The CDR3 nucleotides read TGTGCCAGCAGCCGAGACAGGGAGTATCAGCCCCAGCATTTT.

This clone was detected a few times. The V gene is TRBV12-3 or TRBV12-4, the J gene TRBJ1-5; D unclear. Trimming pared 3 bases from V and 7 bases from J, leaving 10 bases between. This CDR3 contains 13 residues. CDR3 sequence reads: CASSFGVEQPQHF. CDR3 coding DNA: TGTGCCAGCAGTTTCGGGGTAGAGCAGCCCCAGCATTTT.

The CDR3 region is CASSFGEKLFF. Here the CDR3 DNA reads TGTGCCAGCAGTTTCGGTGAAAAACTGTTTTTT. The chain recombines TRBV12-3 or TRBV12-4 with TRBJ1-4; D not certain. Trimming removed 3 bases from V and 7 bases from J, with 3 bases in between. The CDR3 runs to 11 residues.

The J gene is TRBJ1-2, the V gene TRBV5-1; no reliable D call. Per germline, CDR1 SGHRS and CDR2 YFSETQ. V shed 0 bases and J shed 4 bases, with 10 bases lying between them. The length of the CDR3 is 14 residues. The DNA of the CDR3 is TGCGCCAGCAGCTTGGCCGCGGGCCTCTATGGCTACACCTTC. This codes for CASSLAAGLYGYTF.

The J gene is TRBJ1-5, the V gene TRBV19, with D hard to call. The CDR3 sequence is 14 residues long. CDR1 LNHDA and CDR2 SQIVND come from the germline V gene (reference sequence). Between the trimmed V and J ends, which lost 5 bases and 1 base, there was a span of 9 bases. For the CDR3, the DNA is TGTGCCAGTAGTGTGACGGGCAGCAATCAGCCCCAGCATTTT. Translating it yields CASSVTGSNQPQHF.

The chain combines TRBV14 with TRBJ2-1, with TRBD2 matching 10 bases. Germline lookup yields CDR1 SGHDN and CDR2 FVKESK. V was clipped by 4 bases and J by 4 bases; unmatched bases: 4. This CDR3 has 15 amino acids. CDR3 DNA: TGTGCCAGCAGCCCCAGGACTAGCGGTTACAATGAGCAGTTCTTC. Encoded protein: CASSPRTSGYNEQFF.

V usage is TRBV6-1 and J usage is TRBJ1-4; D gene uncertain. Germline V gene sequence: CDR1 MNHNS, CDR2 SASEGT. This CDR3 region has 11 residues. The V end was cut by 3 bases, the J end by 8 bases, with 4 bases between. CDR3 sequence reads: CASSESEKLFF. CDR3 in DNA: TGTGCCAGCAGTGAGAGCGAAAAACTGTTTTTT.

The rearrangement uses TRBV11-2 and TRBJ2-7; a weak D match, TRBD2 (5 bases). CDR3 size: 13 residues. Looked up from germline, CDR1 is SGHAT and CDR2 is FQNNGV. Trimming took 5 bases from V and 5 from J, leaving 13 bases between them. As DNA, the CDR3 is TGTGCCAGCAGCCCTCGGGGAAGCGACGAGCAGTACTTC. This codes for CASSPRGSDEQYF.

The chain uses TRBV19 and TRBJ1-6; D not resolved. This CDR3 has 12 amino acids. Germline V gene data show CDR1 as LNHDA and CDR2 as SQIVND (reference sequence). V was clipped by 5 bases and J by 8 bases, with 7 bases between them. CDR3 bases: TGTGCCAGTAGTCTACGGGATTCACCCCTCCACTTT. It encodes CASSLRDSPLHF.

This rearrangement joins TRBV7-9 to TRBJ1-2; D unresolved. V was cut by 1 base and J by 4 bases, with 10 bases left in between. Germline V lookup: CDR1 SEHNR, CDR2 FQNEAQ (reference sequence). This CDR3 is 14 amino acids long. CDR3: CASSLGFLSYGYTF. CDR3 bases: TGTGCCAGCAGCTTAGGTTTCCTCAGCTATGGCTACACCTTC.

V gene TRBV7-2 combines with J gene TRBJ1-5; no definite D call. The CDR3 contains 15 residues. Looked up from germline, CDR1 is SGHTA and CDR2 is FQGNSA. The V gene lost 4 bases and the J gene lost 0 bases, with 10 bases spanning the gap. The chain's CDR3 is CASSSGEYSNQPQHF. CDR3 bases: TGTGCCAGCAGCTCAGGAGAATATAGCAATCAGCCCCAGCATTTT. The entire variable domain, with the rest obtained from reference TRBV7-2 and TRBJ1-5, is as follows: GAGVSQSPSNKVTEKGKDVELRCDPISGHTALYWYRQSLGQGLEFLIYFQGNSAPDKSGLPSDRFSAERTGGSVSTLTIQRTQQEDSAVYLCASSSGEYSNQPQHFGDGTRLSIL.

The J gene is TRBJ1-1, the V gene TRBV20-1, with a possible D match to TRBD1 (5 bases). CDR3 length: 15 amino acids. CDR1 DFQATT and CDR2 SNEGSKA come from the germline V gene (reference sequence). Trimming took off 3 bases at V and 6 bases at J, with 20 bases between the two ends. CDR3 in DNA: TGCAGTGCTAGTAATTTAATAGACAGACAACCTGAAGCTTTCTTT. Its protein is CSASNLIDRQPEAFF.

This sequence joins TRBV14 and TRBJ1-1; unclear D gene. This CDR3 has 13 residues. The V end lost 1 base, the J end lost 7 bases, and 10 bases lay between the germline ends. Germline V CDR1 and CDR2: SGHDN, FVKESK. CDR3 nucleotides: TGTGCCAGCAGCCAAGCCCAAAGGAGTGAAGCTTTCTTT. Residues: CASSQAQRSEAFF.

The J gene is TRBJ2-3, the V gene TRBV5-5; D possibly corresponds to TRBD2 (6 bases). Germline V gene data show CDR1 as SGHKS and CDR2 as YYEKEE (reference sequence). The CDR3 covers 14 residues. V was trimmed by 4 bases and J by 4 bases, leaving 13 bases between them. CDR3 nucleotide sequence: TGTGCCAGCAGCCGGTTGTGGGGGGCAGATACGCAGTATTTT. Translated: CASSRLWGADTQYF.

This chain uses TRBV28 with TRBJ1-2; no clear D. V was pared by 2 bases and J by 3 bases, with 13 bases between. Germline loops: CDR1 MDHEN, CDR2 SYDVKM. This CDR3 contains 15 residues. CDR3 in amino acids: CASSLVPGIDYGYTF. CDR3 in DNA: TGTGCCAGCAGTTTAGTGCCCGGGATTGACTATGGCTACACCTTC.

The chain joins TRBV7-8 to TRBJ1-1; D gene unclear. The CDR3 runs 17 residues. V lost 1 base to trimming and J lost 4 bases, with 19 bases between them. CDR1 and CDR2 (germline): SGHVS, FQNEAQ. CDR3 DNA: TGTGCCAGCAGCTTAGAAACGAGATGGGGTGGGAGCACTGAAGCTTTCTTT. Amino acids: CASSLETRWGGSTEAFF.

V gene TRBV6-5 combines with J gene TRBJ2-7, with D possibly TRBD2 on 5 matching bases. Between the trimmed V and J ends, which lost 6 bases and 0 bases, there was a span of 15 bases. Per germline, CDR1 MNHEY and CDR2 SVGAGI. The CDR3 covers 15 residues. CDR3 in DNA: TGTGCCAGCAGCACAGCAAGCGGAAGCTCCTACGAGCAGTACTTC. It translates to CASSTASGSSYEQYF.